Described below is a single T cell receptor (beta chain) sequence and its context. This specimen comes from a study of lymphopenia after photon versus proton radiotherapy. Clones were sequenced by immunoSEQ multiplex PCR, and TCRdb holds only the in-frame ones, with some missing. The sample has approximately 30,000 clones, 81% seen once. Germline loops: CDR1 SEHNR, CDR2 FQNEAQ (reference sequence). The CDR3 length is 15 residues. V trimming: 5 bases; J trimming: 0 bases; junction bases outside the gene matches: 7. The receptor's source is a man aged 45-60 years with gastric cancer. Sequences were derived from peripheral blood, sampled from a patient treated with photon-based radiotherapy. This chain joins TRBV7-9 and TRBJ2-7; the match to TRBD1 covers 7 bases. The CDR3 coding sequence is TGTGCCAGCAGCATTTTGGACAGGAGCTCCTACGAGCAGTACGTC. This gives the protein CASSILDRSSYEQYV.